These 4 T cell receptor beta chains came from one sample sequenced in a study of T-cell reconstitution after alpha-beta-depleted transplantation in children. As it was prepared, the TCRbeta library received unique molecular identifiers. TCRdb processed the PCR reads anew with MiXCR; each CDR3 protein has one entry. The table records 200,000 to 250,000 distinct CDR3 sequences, approximately 10% of them present only once. The specimen comprised PBMCs from the stem cell graft donor, sampled from the stem cell graft. Receptors were obtained from a human donor who donated a stem cell graft to a child with acute lymphoblastic leukemia.

This clonotype was recorded many times. CDR3 DNA: TGTGCCAGCAGTCTCCGTAGCGAGGTTAATGAGCAGTTCTTC. Translating it yields CASSLRSEVNEQFF. The chain employs TRBV12-3 or TRBV12-4 and TRBJ2-1; D is perhaps TRBD2 (5 bases). The CDR3 has 14 residues. Deletions cut 5 bases from V and 7 bases from J, with 15 bases between.

This chain uses TRBV5-1 with TRBJ2-7; 7 bases line up with TRBD1. The CDR3 is 15 amino acids. Germline V CDR1 and CDR2: SGHRS, YFSETQ. Trimming at V came to 3 bases and at J to 3 bases, leaving 9 bases not matched to a gene. The CDR3 nucleotides are TGCGCCAGCAGCTCGACACTGACAGGGTTCTACGAGCAGTACTTC. This translates into CASSSTLTGFYEQYF.

This rearrangement joins TRBV4-2 to TRBJ1-4; D gene uncertain. The CDR3 is 15 residues long. Deletions cut 5 bases from V and 0 bases from J, with 10 bases between. Germline CDR1 reads LGHNA; CDR2 reads YNFKEQ. This chain's CDR3 is CASSLMGTTNEKLFF. The CDR3 DNA follows: TGTGCCAGCAGCTTAATGGGGACAACTAATGAAAAACTGTTTTTT.

This clonotype was seen repeatedly, ten times or more. V usage is TRBV20-1 and J usage is TRBJ2-1; TRBD2 aligns across 7 bases. After removal of 3 bases from V and 4 bases from J, the junction contained 6 bases not matched to a gene. Germline lookup yields CDR1 DFQATT and CDR2 SNEGSKA (reference sequence). The CDR3 is 14 amino acids. The CDR3 sequence: CSASGVGGYNEQFF. DNA of the CDR3: TGCAGTGCTAGCGGAGTGGGAGGGTACAATGAGCAGTTCTTC.